The rows below give T cell receptor beta chains drawn from one sample of a study of read filtering for tumor transcriptome and immune sequencing. TCRdb re-called the reads with MiXCR, one entry per CDR3 protein. The sample yields over 45,000 distinct CDR3 sequences, more than 20% seen once. Sequenced input: a population of CD138-negative cells sorted from bone marrow. These receptors came from a donor over 35 with multiple myeloma. CDR3s include the opening cysteine and the closing phenylalanine or tryptophan. D genes are given only for firm matches. Not every row has a clone size; where given, it reads once, few, many or a size class.

D gene	clone size	V gene	J gene	CDR3 protein	CDR3 DNA
TRBD2	many	TRBV5-1	TRBJ2-5	CASSLWSGGEYQETQYF	TGCGCCAGCAGCTTGTGGAGCGGGGGGGAATACCAAGAGACCCAGTACTTC
-	many	TRBV15	TRBJ2-1	CATSRAWTVASYNEQFF	TGTGCCACCAGCAGAGCCTGGACTGTGGCCTCCTACAATGAGCAGTTCTTC
-	many	TRBV11-2	TRBJ2-3	CASSLTRDGFTDTQYF	TGTGCCAGCAGCTTAACTCGGGACGGCTTCACAGATACGCAGTATTTT
-	few	TRBV29-1	TRBJ1-1	CSVGVAGDEAFF	TGCAGCGTTGGTGTCGCGGGGGATGAAGCTTTCTTT
-	few	TRBV12-3/TRBV12-4	TRBJ2-3	CASSRDSGIYSTDTQYF	TGTGCCAGCAGTCGCGATTCAGGGATTTATAGCACAGATACGCAGTATTTT
-	many	TRBV5-1	TRBJ2-4	CASSLGTSTKNIQYF	TGCGCCAGCAGCTTGGGGACAAGCACTAAAAACATTCAGTACTTC
-	-	TRBV14	TRBJ1-3	CASSHRSRSGNTIYF	TGTGCCAGCAGCCACAGGTCTCGCTCTGGAAACACCATATATTTT
-	many	TRBV5-1	TRBJ1-1	CASSLDPGSNTEAFF	TGCGCCAGCAGCTTGGACCCAGGGTCGAACACTGAAGCTTTCTTT
TRBD2	many	TRBV20-1	TRBJ2-5	CSAGLAGDQETQYF	TGCAGTGCTGGACTAGCGGGAGACCAAGAGACCCAGTACTTC
-	many	TRBV11-3	TRBJ1-4	CASSLGAQGGLEKLFF	TGTGCCAGCAGCTTAGGAGCACAGGGTGGGCTTGAAAAACTGTTTTTT
-	-	TRBV20-1	TRBJ2-4	CSAGAGGQGAKNIQYF	TGCAGTGCAGGGGCGGGGGGACAGGGAGCCAAAAACATTCAGTACTTC
-	many	TRBV5-1	TRBJ2-3	CASSHPDRPFTDTQYF	TGCGCCAGCAGCCACCCGGACAGACCCTTCACAGATACGCAGTATTTT
-	many	TRBV20-1	TRBJ2-1	CSADPNSGNEQFF	TGCAGTGCTGACCCAAACAGTGGCAATGAGCAGTTCTTC
TRBD1	few	TRBV7-9	TRBJ2-7	CASSLDRDRGPEQYF	TGTGCCAGCAGCTTAGATAGGGACAGGGGGCCTGAGCAGTACTTC
-	few	TRBV10-3	TRBJ2-5	CAISESRQQETQYF	TGTGCCATCAGTGAGTCTCGGCAACAAGAGACCCAGTACTTC
-	few	TRBV30	TRBJ1-2	CAWTDSYGYTF	TGTGCCTGGACCGACAGCTATGGCTACACCTTC
-	many	TRBV11-3	TRBJ2-6	CASSGGTSGANVLTF	TGTGCCAGCAGCGGAGGGACCTCTGGGGCCAACGTCCTGACTTTC